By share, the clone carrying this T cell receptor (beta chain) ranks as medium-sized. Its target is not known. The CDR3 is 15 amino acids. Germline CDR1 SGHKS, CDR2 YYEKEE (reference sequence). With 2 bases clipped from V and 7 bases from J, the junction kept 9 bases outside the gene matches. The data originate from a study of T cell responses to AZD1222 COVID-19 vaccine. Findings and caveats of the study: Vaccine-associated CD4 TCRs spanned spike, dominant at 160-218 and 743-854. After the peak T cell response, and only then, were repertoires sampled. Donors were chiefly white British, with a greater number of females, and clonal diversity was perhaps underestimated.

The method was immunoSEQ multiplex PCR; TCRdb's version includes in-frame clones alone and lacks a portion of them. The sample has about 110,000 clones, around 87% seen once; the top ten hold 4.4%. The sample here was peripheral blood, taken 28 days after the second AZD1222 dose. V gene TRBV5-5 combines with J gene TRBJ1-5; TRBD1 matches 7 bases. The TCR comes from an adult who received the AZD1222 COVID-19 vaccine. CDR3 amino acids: CASSLQGLNRQPQHF. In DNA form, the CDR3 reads TGTGCCAGCAGCTTACAGGGGCTGAATAGACAGCCCCAGCATTTT.